This T cell receptor (beta chain) was sequenced during a study of vaccination effects on CD4 cells after COVID-19. Whole-study results and caveats: The study, lacking early post-infection timepoints, had few convalescent patients.

A word on this clone: The antigen remains undetermined.

The junction had 2 bases not matched to a gene; V was cut back by 0 bases and J by 1 base. The CDR3 contains 15 residues. The germline gives CDR1 MNHEY, CDR2 SVGAGI. Following 10 days of culture, CD4+ T cells were isolated. Each participant was administered two doses of either the BNT162b2 or the mRNA-1273 vaccine. TCRdb's copy holds only in-frame clones and misses some; the assay was immunoSEQ multiplex PCR. The sample contains more than 55,000 clones, nearly 80% of which appear only once. The origin of this receptor is a human donor who received a COVID-19 vaccine. Source: CD4+ T cells from PBMCs cultured without peptide, taken after COVID-19 vaccination. The J gene is TRBJ1-2, the V gene TRBV6-5, with 7 bases that match TRBD1. CDR3 DNA: TGTGCCAGCAGTTACTCGACAGGGCTTAACTATGGCTACACCTTC. It encodes CASSYSTGLNYGYTF.